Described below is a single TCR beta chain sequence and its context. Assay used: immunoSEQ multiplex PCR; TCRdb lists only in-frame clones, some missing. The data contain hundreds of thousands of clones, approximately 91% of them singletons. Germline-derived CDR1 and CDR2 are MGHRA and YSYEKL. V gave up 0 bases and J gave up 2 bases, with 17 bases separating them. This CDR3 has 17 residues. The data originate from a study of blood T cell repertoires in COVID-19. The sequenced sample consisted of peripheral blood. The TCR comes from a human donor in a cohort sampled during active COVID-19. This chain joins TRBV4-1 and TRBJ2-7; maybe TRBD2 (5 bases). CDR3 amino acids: CASSQDLGVGEAYEQYF. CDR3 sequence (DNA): TGCGCCAGCAGCCAAGATCTCGGGGTGGGAGAAGCCTACGAGCAGTACTTC.